This T cell receptor (beta chain) comes out of a study of T cells in Graves' hyperthyroidism and ophthalmopathy. Study observations and caveats: Patients with ophthalmopathy were separated from those with stable hyperthyroidism by a 13 V-J model.

Regions amplified from RNA transcripts were the TCR beta CDR3 regions. When the TCR CDR3 underwent first-round RT-PCR, the HTBI primer set was used. TCRdb re-derived calls from the multiplex PCR reads in MiXCR, one entry per CDR3 protein. The sample comprises some 250,000 distinct CDR3 sequences, roughly 15% of which are singletons, and about 14% rests with the top ten. Unmatched junction bases numbered 7, after V lost 4 bases and J lost 9 bases. Germline lookup yields CDR1 SGHRS and CDR2 YFSETQ. The CDR3 runs 15 residues. Out of over 7.5 ml of fresh peripheral blood came the PBMCs. On this clonotype itself: Its cognate antigen is unknown.

This chain joins TRBV5-1 and TRBJ2-1; 13 bases fit TRBD2. The clonotype was recovered from a woman between 40 and 55 years old with Graves' hyperthyroidism that later progressed to Graves' ophthalmopathy. Sequencing was done on a sample of blood. CDR3 region: CASSGLAGEWSEQFF. The CDR3 DNA sequence: TGCGCCAGCAGCGGACTAGCGGGAGAATGGTCTGAGCAGTTCTTC.